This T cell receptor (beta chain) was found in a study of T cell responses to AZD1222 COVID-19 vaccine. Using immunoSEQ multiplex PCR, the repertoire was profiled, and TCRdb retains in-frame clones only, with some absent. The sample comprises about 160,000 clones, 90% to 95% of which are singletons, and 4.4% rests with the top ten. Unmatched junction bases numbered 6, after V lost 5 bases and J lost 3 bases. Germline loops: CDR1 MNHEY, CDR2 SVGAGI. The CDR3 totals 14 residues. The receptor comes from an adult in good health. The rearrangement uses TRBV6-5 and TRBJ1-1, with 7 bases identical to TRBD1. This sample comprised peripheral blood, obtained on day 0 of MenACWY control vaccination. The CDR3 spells CASSPKGAHTEAFF. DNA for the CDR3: TGTGCCAGCAGTCCAAAGGGGGCACACACTGAAGCTTTCTTT.